This T cell receptor beta chain was identified in a study of blood T cell repertoires in COVID-19. The overall study: Acute and convalescent COVID-19 specimens originated in the United States, Italy and Spain. PBMCs, B-cell-depleted T cells, or T cells were the source of the cDNA or gDNA that made up the material.

Germline loops: CDR1 SGDLS, CDR2 YYNGEE. V was clipped by 0 bases and J by 3 bases, with 7 bases between them. The CDR3 has 14 amino acids. Authors' methods: Amplified reference gene primers provided the basis for estimating nucleated cell counts. Clones were read by immunoSEQ multiplex PCR, and TCRdb kept only the in-frame ones, dropping some. V and J calls and clone size are those listed in that table; D and trimming were worked out from the DNA. The sample has around 100,000 clones, around four fifths seen once. J is TRBJ2-1 and V is TRBV9; the D is unclear. This sequence originates from a human donor in a cohort sampled during active COVID-19. Sequencing input: peripheral blood. The CDR3 DNA is TGTGCCAGCAGCGTAGCTCCAGACTACAATGAGCAGTTCTTC. Its protein is CASSVAPDYNEQFF.